These 22 T cell receptor beta chains originate from one sample sequenced in a study of graft-versus-host responses after intestinal transplantation. These receptors' targets are unknown. Profiled with immunoSEQ multiplex PCR; TCRdb holds only in-frame clones, not every one. The sample holds 75,000 to 95,000 clones, 90% to 95% seen once. The starting material was unstimulated CD8+ T cells sorted from spleen or lymph node cells, obtained before intestinal transplant. These receptors were collected from a human donor who received an intestinal transplant.

The chain recombines TRBV12-5 with TRBJ2-5; 8 bases are shared with TRBD1. Per the germline V gene, CDR1 is LGHNT and CDR2 is FRNRAP. With V trimmed by 3 bases and J by 2 bases, 11 bases remained unmatched. This CDR3 region has 17 residues. CDR3: CASGFELRDRSQETQYF. DNA of the CDR3: TGTGCTAGTGGTTTCGAACTGAGGGACAGGTCTCAAGAGACCCAGTACTTC. The variable domain in full, completed from reference TRBV12-5 and TRBJ2-5, reads DARVTQTPRHKVTEMGQEVTMRCQPILGHNTVFWYRQTMMQGLELLAYFRNRAPLDDSGMPKDRFSAEMPDATLATLKIQPSEPRDSAVYFCASGFELRDRSQETQYFGPGTRLLVL.

The chain links TRBV15 to TRBJ2-5; TRBD2 agrees at 12 bases. The CDR3 loop spans 16 amino acids. Unmatched junction bases numbered 3, after V lost 1 base and J lost 3 bases. Germline loops: CDR1 LNHNV, CDR2 YYDKDF (reference sequence). The CDR3 here is CATSRVLAGGEETQYF. In DNA form, the CDR3 reads TGTGCCACCAGCAGAGTACTAGCGGGGGGCGAAGAGACCCAGTACTTC.

The genes are TRBV2 and TRBJ1-6, with D perhaps matching TRBD1 (5 bases). Trimming left V 7 bases short and J 2 bases short, with 15 bases between. The CDR3 has 16 amino acids. Germline lookup yields CDR1 SNHLY and CDR2 FYNNEI. This CDR3 reads CASTSSGATYNSPLHF. The DNA for the CDR3 is TGTGCCAGCACCTCCTCTGGGGCCACCTATAATTCACCCCTCCACTTT.

The chain joins TRBV30 to TRBJ2-7, with 7 bases fitting TRBD1. The germline CDR1 and CDR2 sequences are GTSNPN and SVGIG (reference sequence). V gave up 1 base and J gave up 2 bases; unmatched junction bases: 8. The CDR3 loop spans 15 amino acids. CDR3 nucleotide sequence: TGTGCCTGGAGTGAGAATAGGCAGGGGGCCTACGAGCAGTACTTC. This gives the protein CAWSENRQGAYEQYF.

Of note for this clone: This same CDR3 is encoded by further DNA sequences in the sample. The CDR3 here is CASSQDRGGSTDTQYF. CDR3 bases: TGCGCCAGCAGCCAAGATAGGGGGGGGAGCACAGATACGCAGTATTTT. V is TRBV4-3 and J is TRBJ2-3; D may be TRBD2 (7 bases). This CDR3 has 16 amino acids. Trimming cost V 0 bases and J 0 bases, with 10 bases left between them. Germline CDR1 is LGHNA and CDR2 is YSLEER.

This clone was found once. J is TRBJ1-1 and V is TRBV5-4; 11 bases agree with TRBD1. V lost 2 bases to trimming and J lost 7 bases; unmatched junction nucleotides: 4. Germline values: CDR1 SGHNT, CDR2 YYREEE (reference sequence). The CDR3 runs 14 residues. CDR3 residues: CASSFGQGAGEAFF. The CDR3 nucleotides read TGTGCCAGCAGCTTCGGACAGGGGGCGGGTGAAGCTTTCTTT.

V is TRBV6-5 and J is TRBJ2-1; 9 nucleotides align to TRBD1. Germline values: CDR1 MNHEY, CDR2 SVGAGI. The CDR3 spans 15 residues. V lost 4 bases, J lost 7 bases, and 8 bases stayed unmatched. The CDR3 bases are TGTGCCAGCAGTTTTACCGGGACAGGGTATAATGAGCAGTTCTTC. It specifies CASSFTGTGYNEQFF.

The chain recombines TRBV27 with TRBJ1-1, with 7 bases fitting TRBD1. Losses at the gene ends were 8 bases for V and 0 bases for J; bases not matched to a gene: 6. The CDR3 is 14 amino acids. The V gene's germline CDR1 is MNHEY and CDR2 SMNVEV (reference sequence). CDR3 DNA: TGTGCCAGCGCGCTAGGGACAGTGAACACTGAAGCTTTCTTT. This translates into CASALGTVNTEAFF.

The rearrangement uses TRBV30 and TRBJ1-1; D ambiguous. Germline V gives CDR1 GTSNPN, CDR2 SVGIG (reference sequence). The CDR3 covers 13 residues. The V gene lost 2 bases and the J gene lost 1 base, with 8 bases spanning the gap. For the CDR3, the DNA is TGTGCCTGGAGTTCCGGAGGGAACACTGAAGCTTTCTTT. The encoded protein is CAWSSGGNTEAFF.

This chain connects TRBV9 to TRBJ2-2; D perhaps matches TRBD1 (6 bases). CDR1 SGDLS and CDR2 YYNGEE come from the germline V gene. V was shortened by 4 bases and J by 5 bases, with 18 bases between the two germline ends. CDR3 size: 16 residues. As DNA, the CDR3 is TGTGCCAGCAGCCCCCTGTGGGGGCTTGATACCGGGGAGCTGTTTTTT. As protein: CASSPLWGLDTGELFF. The full variable domain, completed using reference TRBV9 and TRBJ2-2, is DSGVTQTPKHLITATGQRVTLRCSPRSGDLSVYWYQQSLDQGLQFLIQYYNGEERAKGNILERFSAQQFPDLHSELNLSSLELGDSALYFCASSPLWGLDTGELFFGEGSRLTVL.

This chain connects TRBV27 to TRBJ1-2; 8 bases fit TRBD1. The CDR3 has 13 amino acids. The germline V gene encodes CDR1 MNHEY and CDR2 SMNVEV (reference sequence). After removal of 5 bases from V and 3 bases from J, the junction contained 2 bases not matched to a gene. Here the CDR3 reads CASSRTGHYGYTF. The CDR3 DNA reads as TGTGCCAGCAGTAGGACAGGGCACTATGGCTACACCTTC.

This chain connects TRBV9 to TRBJ2-1; 7 bases are a match to TRBD2. This CDR3 spans 16 amino acids. J gave up 1 base and V 4 bases, and 8 bases lay outside the gene matches. Germline values: CDR1 SGDLS, CDR2 YYNGEE. The CDR3 is CASSSGGSPSYNEQFF. CDR3 bases: TGTGCCAGCAGCTCCGGGGGGAGCCCTTCCTACAATGAGCAGTTCTTC.

The V call is TRBV4-1, the J call TRBJ2-7, with a tentative D call TRBD2 (5 bases). CDR3 length equals 13 residues. Trimming shortened V by 0 bases and J by 4 bases, and 7 bases separated the two germline ends. Per the germline V gene, CDR1 is MGHRA and CDR2 is YSYEKL. Written as DNA, the CDR3 is TGCGCCAGCAGCCAAGAACCGGGGTACGAGCAGTACTTC. Protein sequence: CASSQEPGYEQYF.

This clone was seen just once. The rearrangement uses TRBV19 and TRBJ1-5; maybe TRBD1 (5 bases). Trimming stripped 5 bases from V and 3 bases from J, with 17 bases between. This CDR3 spans 16 amino acids. Germline loops: CDR1 LNHDA, CDR2 SQIVND (reference sequence). The CDR3 region has the DNA TGTGCCAGTAGTTTTGATAAGACAGTTACCAATCAGCCCCAGCATTTT. It codes for CASSFDKTVTNQPQHF.

In its sample, this clone was seen a few times. The chain uses TRBV14 and TRBJ1-1; D ambiguous. Germline V gene data show CDR1 as SGHDN and CDR2 as FVKESK. V lost 0 bases to trimming and J lost 6 bases, with 14 bases between them. The CDR3 covers 15 residues. This CDR3 is CASSQDSGIGAEAFF. CDR3 DNA sequence: TGTGCCAGCAGCCAAGATTCCGGGATCGGTGCTGAAGCTTTCTTT. Full variable domain (missing parts from reference TRBV14 and TRBJ1-1): EAGVTQFPSHSVIEKGQTVTLRCDPISGHDNLYWYRRVMGKEIKFLLHFVKESKQDESGMPNNRFLAERTGGTYSTLKVQPAELEDSGVYFCASSQDSGIGAEAFFGQGTRLTVV.

V is TRBV5-4 and J is TRBJ2-2; 7 nucleotides match TRBD1. CDR1 SGHNT and CDR2 YYREEE come from the germline V gene (reference sequence). Germline trimming cut 0 bases from V and 6 bases from J; bases unmatched to any gene: 8. The CDR3 contains 16 residues. The DNA of the CDR3 is TGTGCCAGCAGCTTGGGCTTAGGGGGCGCCTCCGGGGAGCTGTTTTTT. Translated, it gives CASSLGLGGASGELFF. Combining the CDR3 with reference TRBV5-4 and TRBJ2-2 gives the whole variable domain ETGVTQSPTHLIKTRGQQVTLRCSSQSGHNTVSWYQQALGQGPQFIFQYYREEENGRGNFPPRFSGLQFPNYSSELNVNALELDDSALYLCASSLGLGGASGELFFGEGSRLTVL.

The chain recombines TRBV5-6 with TRBJ2-7, with unresolved D. Trimming removed 0 bases at V and 1 base at J, with 8 bases between. Germline assignment: CDR1 SGHDT and CDR2 YYEEEE. The CDR3 extends over 14 amino acids. CDR3 in amino acids: CASSLEALSYEQYF. The CDR3 DNA follows: TGTGCCAGCAGCTTGGAAGCGCTTTCCTACGAGCAGTACTTC. The whole variable domain, filled in from reference TRBV5-6 and TRBJ2-7, reads DAGVTQSPTHLIKTRGQQVTLRCSPKSGHDTVSWYQQALGQGPQFIFQYYEEEERQRGNFPDRFSGHQFPNYSSELNVNALLLGDSALYLCASSLEALSYEQYFGPGTRLTVT.

To note about this clone: The same CDR3 is also encoded by other DNA sequences in this sample. The chain is built from TRBV19 and TRBJ2-2; TRBD1 matches at 9 bases. Germline loops: CDR1 LNHDA, CDR2 SQIVND (reference sequence). The CDR3 extends over 15 amino acids. The ends lost 1 base at V and 5 bases at J; junction bases unmatched: 2. In nucleotides, the CDR3 is TGTGCCAGTAGTATAGGGGGGACAGGGACCGGGGAGCTGTTTTTT. Encoded protein: CASSIGGTGTGELFF.

This rearrangement joins TRBV5-1 to TRBJ2-7, with D maybe TRBD1 (5 bases). Germline V gene sequence: CDR1 SGHRS, CDR2 YFSETQ. V shed 1 base and J shed 2 bases, with 10 bases lying between them. The CDR3 sequence is 14 residues long. The CDR3 DNA follows: TGCGCCAGCAGCTTGCAGGGTCTCACCTACGAGCAGTACTTC. It encodes CASSLQGLTYEQYF. Drawing the rest from reference TRBV5-1 and TRBJ2-7, the complete variable domain is KAGVTQTPRYLIKTRGQQVTLSCSPISGHRSVSWYQQTPGQGLQFLFEYFSETQRNKGNFPGRFSGRQFSNSRSEMNVSTLELGDSALYLCASSLQGLTYEQYFGPGTRLTVT.

This clone has a single count. The V and J genes are TRBV7-9 and TRBJ1-1; D might be TRBD1 (5 bases). From germline, CDR1 is SEHNR and CDR2 FQNEAQ (reference sequence). The V end lost 3 bases, the J end lost 1 base, and 9 bases lay between the germline ends. The CDR3 covers 14 residues. Here the CDR3 reads CASSFREGNTEAFF. CDR3 coding DNA: TGTGCCAGCAGCTTCAGGGAGGGGAACACTGAAGCTTTCTTT.

The CDR3 is CASSLSPGSYYGYTF. The CDR3, as DNA: TGCGCCAGCAGCTTGAGTCCAGGGTCTTACTATGGCTACACCTTC. This sequence joins TRBV5-1 and TRBJ1-2; D possibly corresponds to TRBD1 (5 bases). Germline V gene lookup returns CDR1 SGHRS and CDR2 YFSETQ. CDR3 length: 15 residues. Trimming cost V 1 base and J 3 bases, with 13 bases left between them.

Notes on this clone: Given the absence of the conserved phenylalanine or tryptophan at the CDR3 end, a read error is likely. The DNA is omitted, as the CDR3 cannot be located on it reliably, and the CDR3 follows TCRdb's listing. The chain is built from TRBV4-1 and TRBJ1-2. Germline V gene sequence: CDR1 MGHRA, CDR2 YSYEKL. Both ends counted, the CDR3 spans 13 residues. The chain's CDR3 is CASSPAGPGPVSI.